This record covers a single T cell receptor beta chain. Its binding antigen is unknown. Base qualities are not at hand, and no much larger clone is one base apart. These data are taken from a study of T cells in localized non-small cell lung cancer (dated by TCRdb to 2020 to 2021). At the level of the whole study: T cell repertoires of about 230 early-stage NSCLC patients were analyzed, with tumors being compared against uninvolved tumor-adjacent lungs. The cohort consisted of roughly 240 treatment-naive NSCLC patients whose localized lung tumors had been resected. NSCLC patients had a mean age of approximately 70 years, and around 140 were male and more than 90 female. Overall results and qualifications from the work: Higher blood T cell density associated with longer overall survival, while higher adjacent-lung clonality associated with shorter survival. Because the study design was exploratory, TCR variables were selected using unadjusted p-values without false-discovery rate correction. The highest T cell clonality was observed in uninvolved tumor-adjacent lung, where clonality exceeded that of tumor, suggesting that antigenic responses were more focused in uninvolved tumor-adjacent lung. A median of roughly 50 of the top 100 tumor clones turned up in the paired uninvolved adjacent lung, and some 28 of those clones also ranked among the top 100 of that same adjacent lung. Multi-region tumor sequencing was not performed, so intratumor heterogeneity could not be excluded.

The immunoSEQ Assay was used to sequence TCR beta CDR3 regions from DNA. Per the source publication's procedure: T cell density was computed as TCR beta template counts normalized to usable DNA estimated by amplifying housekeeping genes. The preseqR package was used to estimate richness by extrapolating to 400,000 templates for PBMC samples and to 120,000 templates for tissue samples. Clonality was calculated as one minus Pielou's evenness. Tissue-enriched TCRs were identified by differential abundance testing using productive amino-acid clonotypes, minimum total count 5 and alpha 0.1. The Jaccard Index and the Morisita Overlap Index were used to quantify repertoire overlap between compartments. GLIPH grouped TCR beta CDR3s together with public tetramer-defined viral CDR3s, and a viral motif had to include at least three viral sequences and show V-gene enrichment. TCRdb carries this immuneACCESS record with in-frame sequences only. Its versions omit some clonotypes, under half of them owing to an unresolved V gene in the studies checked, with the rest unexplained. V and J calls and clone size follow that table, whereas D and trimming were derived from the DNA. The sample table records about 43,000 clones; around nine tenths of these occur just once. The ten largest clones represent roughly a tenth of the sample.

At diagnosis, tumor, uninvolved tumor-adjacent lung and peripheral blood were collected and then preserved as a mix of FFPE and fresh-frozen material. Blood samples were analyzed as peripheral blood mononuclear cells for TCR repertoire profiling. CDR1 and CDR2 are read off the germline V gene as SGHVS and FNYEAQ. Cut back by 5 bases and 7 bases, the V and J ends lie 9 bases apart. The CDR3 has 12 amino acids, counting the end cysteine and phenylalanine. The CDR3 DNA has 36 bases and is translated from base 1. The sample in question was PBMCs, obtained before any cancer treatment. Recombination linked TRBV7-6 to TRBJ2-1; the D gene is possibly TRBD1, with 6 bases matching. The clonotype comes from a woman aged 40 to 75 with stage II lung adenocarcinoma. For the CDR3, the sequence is CASSQQGNEQFF. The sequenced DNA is TGTGCCAGCAGCCAACAGGGAAATGAGCAGTTCTTC.